This T cell receptor beta chain originates from a study of cytomegalovirus exposure and HLA in healthy donors. Overall study context: Of all 400 or so donors who were genotyped, roughly 81% belonged to the Caucasian-associated ancestry cluster. Study-level points and caveats: Using the classifier, cytomegalovirus status was reportedly diagnosed with high specificity and sensitivity.

Likely unrecorded immune exposures existed in these nominally healthy donors. With 60 Vbeta and 13 Jbeta primers, the PCR was carried out. The data were produced by immunoSEQ multiplex PCR, yet TCRdb's version contains in-frame clones alone and is incomplete. The data show around 180,000 clones, with around 84% seen just once and 1.2% held by the top ten. On this clone: What it binds is not known.

The CDR3 loop spans 13 amino acids. Germline V lookup: CDR1 MNHEY, CDR2 SVGAGI. V was pared by 5 bases and J by 7 bases, with 6 bases of the junction left unmatched. The rearrangement uses TRBV6-5 and TRBJ1-1, with 8 bases aligning to TRBD1. The specimen was PBMCs. The source is a girl aged 2-10 years in good health and CMV-seropositive. The CDR3 is CASSRGQAREAFF. The DNA of the CDR3 is TGTGCCAGCAGTCGGGGACAGGCACGTGAAGCTTTCTTT.